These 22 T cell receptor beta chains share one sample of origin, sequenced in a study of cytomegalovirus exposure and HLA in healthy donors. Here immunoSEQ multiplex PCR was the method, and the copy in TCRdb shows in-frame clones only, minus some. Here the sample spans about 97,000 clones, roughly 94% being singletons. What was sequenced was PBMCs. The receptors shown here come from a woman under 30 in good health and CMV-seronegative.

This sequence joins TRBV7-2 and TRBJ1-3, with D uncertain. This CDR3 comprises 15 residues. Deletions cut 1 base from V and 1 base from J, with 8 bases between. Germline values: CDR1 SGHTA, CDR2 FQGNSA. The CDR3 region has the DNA TGTGCCAGCAGCTTAGGGAGGCCTTCTGGAAACACCATATATTTT. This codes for CASSLGRPSGNTIYF.

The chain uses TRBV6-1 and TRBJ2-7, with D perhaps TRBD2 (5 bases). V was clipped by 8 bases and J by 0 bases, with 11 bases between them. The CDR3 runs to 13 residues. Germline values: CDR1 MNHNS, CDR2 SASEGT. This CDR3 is CASRFDYSYEQYF. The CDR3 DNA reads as TGTGCCAGCCGGTTTGACTACTCCTACGAGCAGTACTTC.

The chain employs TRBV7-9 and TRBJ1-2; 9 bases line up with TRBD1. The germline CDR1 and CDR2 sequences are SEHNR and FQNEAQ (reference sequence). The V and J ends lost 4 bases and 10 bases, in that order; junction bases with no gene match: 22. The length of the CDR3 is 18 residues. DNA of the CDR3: TGTGCCAGCAGCTCAACACGAGGGGACAGGGAATCCCTCTTCGTCTACACCTTC. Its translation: CASSSTRGDRESLFVYTF.

CDR3 nucleotide sequence: TGTGCCAGTAGAACGGGAGCCGGGACAGGTACCTACGAGCAGTACTTC. Encoded protein: CASRTGAGTGTYEQYF. This sequence joins TRBV19 and TRBJ2-7; TRBD1 matches at 8 bases. Trimming cost V 6 bases and J 2 bases; bases outside gene matches: 12. Germline loops: CDR1 LNHDA, CDR2 SQIVND (reference sequence). The CDR3 consists of 16 residues.

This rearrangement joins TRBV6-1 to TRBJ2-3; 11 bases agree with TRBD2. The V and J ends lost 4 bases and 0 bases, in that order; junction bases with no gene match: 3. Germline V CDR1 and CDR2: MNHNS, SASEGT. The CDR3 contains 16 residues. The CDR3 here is CASSGGLADSTDTQYF. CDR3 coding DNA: TGTGCCAGCAGTGGGGGACTAGCGGACAGCACAGATACGCAGTATTTT.

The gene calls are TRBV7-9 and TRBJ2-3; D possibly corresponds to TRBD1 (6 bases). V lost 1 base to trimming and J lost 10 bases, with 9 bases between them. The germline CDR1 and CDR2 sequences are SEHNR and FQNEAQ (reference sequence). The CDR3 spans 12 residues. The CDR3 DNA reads TGTGCCAGCAGCTTAGAGGGACAACCGCAGTATTTT. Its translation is CASSLEGQPQYF.

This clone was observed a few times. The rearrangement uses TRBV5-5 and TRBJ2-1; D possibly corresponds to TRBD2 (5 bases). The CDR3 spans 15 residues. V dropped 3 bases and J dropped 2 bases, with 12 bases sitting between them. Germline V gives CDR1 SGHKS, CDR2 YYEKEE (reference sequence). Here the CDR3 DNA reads TGTGCCAGCAGCTATGAGGGAGAAGCCTACAATGAGCAGTTCTTC. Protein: CASSYEGEAYNEQFF.

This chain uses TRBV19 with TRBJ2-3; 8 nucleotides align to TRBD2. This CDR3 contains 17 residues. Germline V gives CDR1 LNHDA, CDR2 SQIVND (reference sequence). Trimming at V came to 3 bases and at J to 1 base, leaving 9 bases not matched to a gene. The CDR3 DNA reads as TGTGCCAGTAGTATGTTGAGCGGGGGAGGACGCACAGATACGCAGTATTTT. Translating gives CASSMLSGGGRTDTQYF. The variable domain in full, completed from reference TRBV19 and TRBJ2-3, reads DGGITQSPKYLFRKEGQNVTLSCEQNLNHDAMYWYRQDPGQGLRLIYYSQIVNDFQKGDIAEGYSVSREKKESFPLTVTSAQKNPTAFYLCASSMLSGGGRTDTQYFGPGTRLTVL.

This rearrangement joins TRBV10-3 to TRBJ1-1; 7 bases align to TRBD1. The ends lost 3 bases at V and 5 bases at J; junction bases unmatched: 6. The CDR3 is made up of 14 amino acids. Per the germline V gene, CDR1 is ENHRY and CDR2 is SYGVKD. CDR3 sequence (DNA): TGTGCCATCAGTGAAGGGCAGGGGGAGACTGAAGCTTTCTTT. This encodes CAISEGQGETEAFF.

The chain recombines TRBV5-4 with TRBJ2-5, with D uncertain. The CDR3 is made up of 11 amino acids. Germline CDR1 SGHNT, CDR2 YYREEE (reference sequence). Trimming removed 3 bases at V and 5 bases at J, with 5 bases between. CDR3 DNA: TGTGCCAGCAGCTCACAGGAGACCCAGTACTTC. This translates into CASSSQETQYF.

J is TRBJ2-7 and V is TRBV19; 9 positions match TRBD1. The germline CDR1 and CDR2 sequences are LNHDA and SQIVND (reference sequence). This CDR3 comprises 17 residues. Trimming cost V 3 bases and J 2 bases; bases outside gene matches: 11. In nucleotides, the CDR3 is TGTGCCAGTAGTATGATGTCGGGACAGGGTTTTCCCTACGAGCAGTACTTC. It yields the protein CASSMMSGQGFPYEQYF.

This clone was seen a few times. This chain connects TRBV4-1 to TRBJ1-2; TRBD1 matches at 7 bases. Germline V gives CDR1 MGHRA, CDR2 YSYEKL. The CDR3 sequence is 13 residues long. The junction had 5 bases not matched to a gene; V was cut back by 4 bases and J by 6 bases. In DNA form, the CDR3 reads TGCGCCAGCAGCCCCCTCACAGGGGATGGCTACACCTTC. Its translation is CASSPLTGDGYTF.

CDR3 sequence reads: CATSRDGARPEQYF. Written as DNA, the CDR3 is TGTGCCACCAGCAGAGATGGGGCCCGTCCAGAGCAGTACTTC. The gene calls are TRBV15 and TRBJ2-7; TRBD1 might be the D (5 bases). The CDR3 extends over 14 amino acids. Trimming pared 0 bases from V and 7 bases from J, leaving 13 bases between. Germline V gene sequence: CDR1 LNHNV, CDR2 YYDKDF (reference sequence).

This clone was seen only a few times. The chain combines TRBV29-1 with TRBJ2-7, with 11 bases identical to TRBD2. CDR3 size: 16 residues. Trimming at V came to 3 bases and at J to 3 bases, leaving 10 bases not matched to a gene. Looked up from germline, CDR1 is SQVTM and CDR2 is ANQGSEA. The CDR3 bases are TGCAGCGTTGAGGGCCTAGGGACTAGCGGCGACTACGAGCAGTACTTC. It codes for CSVEGLGTSGDYEQYF.

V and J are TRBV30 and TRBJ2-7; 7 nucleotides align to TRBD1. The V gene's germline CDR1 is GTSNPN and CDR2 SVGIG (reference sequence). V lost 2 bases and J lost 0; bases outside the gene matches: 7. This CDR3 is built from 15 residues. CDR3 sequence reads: CAWSLGTAASYEQYF. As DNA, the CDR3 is TGTGCCTGGAGTCTCGGGACAGCGGCCTCCTACGAGCAGTACTTC.

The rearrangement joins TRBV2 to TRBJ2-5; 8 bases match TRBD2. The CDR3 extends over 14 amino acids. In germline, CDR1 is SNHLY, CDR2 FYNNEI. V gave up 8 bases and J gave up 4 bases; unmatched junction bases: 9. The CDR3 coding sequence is TGTGCCAGCGCCGCGCGGGGGGCAGGAGAGACCCAGTACTTC. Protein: CASAARGAGETQYF.

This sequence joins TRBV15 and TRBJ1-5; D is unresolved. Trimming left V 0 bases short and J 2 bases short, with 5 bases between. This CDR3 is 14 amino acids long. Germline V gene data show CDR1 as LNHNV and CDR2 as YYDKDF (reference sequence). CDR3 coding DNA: TGTGCCACCAGCAGAGAGGGAGGCAATCAGCCCCAGCATTTT. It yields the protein CATSREGGNQPQHF.

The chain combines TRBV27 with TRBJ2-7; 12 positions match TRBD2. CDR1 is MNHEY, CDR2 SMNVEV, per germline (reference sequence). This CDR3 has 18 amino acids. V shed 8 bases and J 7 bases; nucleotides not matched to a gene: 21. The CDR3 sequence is CASQMDRGSSGRAQEQYF. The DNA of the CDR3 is TGTGCCAGCCAGATGGACAGGGGTTCTAGCGGGAGGGCGCAGGAGCAGTACTTC.

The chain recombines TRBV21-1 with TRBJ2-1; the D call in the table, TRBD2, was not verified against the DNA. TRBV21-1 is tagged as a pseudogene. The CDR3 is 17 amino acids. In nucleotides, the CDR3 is TGTGCCAGCAGCCTCCCTGGCCCCCGGGTCCCCTACAATGAGCAGTTCTTC. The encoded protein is CASSLPGPRVPYNEQFF.

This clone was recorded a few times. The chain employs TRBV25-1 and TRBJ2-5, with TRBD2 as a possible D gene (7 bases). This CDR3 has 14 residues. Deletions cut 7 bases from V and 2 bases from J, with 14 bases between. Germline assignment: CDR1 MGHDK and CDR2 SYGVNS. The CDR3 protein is CASTQGGGQETQYF. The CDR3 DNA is TGTGCCAGCACCCAAGGGGGGGGTCAAGAGACCCAGTACTTC.

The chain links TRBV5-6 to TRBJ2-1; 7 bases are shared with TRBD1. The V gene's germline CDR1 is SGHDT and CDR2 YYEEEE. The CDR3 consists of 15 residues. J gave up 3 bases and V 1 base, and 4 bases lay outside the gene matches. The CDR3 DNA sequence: TGTGCCAGCAGCTTGAGGGGGCATGGCTACAATGAGCAGTTCTTC. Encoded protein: CASSLRGHGYNEQFF.

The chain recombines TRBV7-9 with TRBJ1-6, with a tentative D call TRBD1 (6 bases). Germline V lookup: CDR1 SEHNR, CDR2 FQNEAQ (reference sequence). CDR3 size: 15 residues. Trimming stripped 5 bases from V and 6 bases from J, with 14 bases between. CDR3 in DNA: TGTGCCAGCAGCGCCTTATTGGGGGCTAATTCACCCCTCCACTTT. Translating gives CASSALLGANSPLHF.